The present entry profiles one T cell receptor (beta chain) with its context. Its target is not known. CDR3 length: 15 amino acids. From germline, CDR1 is PRHDT and CDR2 FYEKMQ (reference sequence). Between the trimmed V and J ends, which lost 5 bases and 2 bases, there was a span of 15 bases. As defined, naive CD8 cells were CD45RO-negative and positively selected for CCR7, with terminally differentiated effector memory CD45RA+ cells excluded. This entry is derived from a study of shared clonotypes between healthy human individuals. Study findings and constraints: Non-shared clonotypes had lower generation probabilities than clonotypes shared by all four sorted-subset donors.

The table came from immunoSEQ multiplex PCR; TCRdb's copy has only in-frame clones and leaves some out. The sample carries about 590,000 clones, less than 97% recorded once. The rearrangement uses TRBV13 and TRBJ1-1; TRBD1 might be the D (5 bases). Sequenced material: naive CD8+ T cells sorted from blood. This receptor was obtained from a woman in her 30s in good health. The CDR3 reads CASSQETEPNTEAFF. The CDR3 DNA reads as TGTGCCAGCAGCCAAGAGACAGAACCTAACACTGAAGCTTTCTTT.